Listed below are T cell receptor beta chains from one sample, sequenced in a study of cytomegalovirus exposure and HLA in healthy donors. Assay used: immunoSEQ multiplex PCR; TCRdb lists only in-frame clones, some missing. The sample has tens of thousands of clones. Sequencing used PBMCs. Receptor source: a woman aged 40 to 50 in good health and CMV-seropositive. Both conserved end residues are trimmed from each CDR3. Fields, in order: J gene, V gene, CDR3 protein.

TRBJ2-6	TRBV6-4	ASSAVSGANVLT
TRBJ2-7	TRBV6-5	ASRRTGTAPYEQY
TRBJ1-4	TRBV9	ASSVGDRGFGRNEKLF
TRBJ1-2	TRBV7-9	ASSPSSPGQSSSGYT
TRBJ2-7	TRBV4-3	ASSQEWMGQGAYEQY
-	TRBV5-6	ASSGASGRGLPYEQY
TRBJ1-1	TRBV7-9	ASTLGTTNEAF
TRBJ1-5	TRBV29-1	SVLTGGDQPQH
TRBJ2-7	TRBV6-1	ASRDGGQGSYEQY
TRBJ2-2	TRBV28	ASSSRSGTGASTGELF
TRBJ1-3	TRBV6-6	ASSYVTSGNTIY
-	TRBV7-9	ASSFRGAYEQY
TRBJ1-1	TRBV19	ASRGGGGNTEAF
TRBJ2-1	TRBV5-6	ASSLGLSNEQF
TRBJ2-7	TRBV19	ASSSRSEQY
TRBJ1-6	TRBV6-6	ASSRDRGNSPLH
TRBJ1-1	TRBV7-3	ASSLASMWNTEAF
TRBJ1-1	TRBV9	ASSALTGEGTEAF
TRBJ2-7	TRBV7-2	ASSLAGPGEQY
TRBJ1-1	TRBV11-2	ASSLLEGNTEAF
TRBJ2-1	TRBV7-8	ASSPLGGRINEQF
TRBJ2-1	TRBV5-1	ASSPESSYNEQF
TRBJ1-5	TRBV27	ASSQRTGSNQPQH
TRBJ2-2	TRBV19	ASRHLRGGGNTGELF
TRBJ2-6	TRBV7-8	ASSLQGAGSGANVLT
TRBJ2-3	TRBV11-3	ASSLGGLATSTDTQY
TRBJ2-3	TRBV6-4	ASSRRDTDTQY
TRBJ1-6	TRBV7-9	ASSSREQISLH
TRBJ1-2	TRBV2	ASSEGDANYGYT
TRBJ1-6	TRBV9	ASSVGAGRKDSPLH
TRBJ2-2	TRBV18	ASSPIPRETGANTGELF
TRBJ2-7	TRBV4-1	ASSQEGTSGNEQY
TRBJ2-3	TRBV6-5	ASSPLAGTQY
TRBJ2-2	TRBV7-3	ASSFRGNTGELF
TRBJ1-5	TRBV5-6	ASSLTGEGSNQPQH
TRBJ1-5	TRBV5-1	ASSLVSDQPQH
TRBJ1-2	TRBV5-6	ASSSGQYGYT
TRBJ2-1	TRBV7-3	ASSSGTSGRSEQF
TRBJ1-1	TRBV28	ASSLGSTAGNTEAF
TRBJ2-2	TRBV7-3	ASSSPTGTHTGELF
TRBJ1-5	TRBV28	ASSHGQADQPQH
TRBJ2-5	TRBV15	ATSNPEDKQETQY
TRBJ2-5	TRBV9	ASSVGGEGLETQY
TRBJ2-7	TRBV28	ASSLPPRAASYEQY
TRBJ1-2	TRBV6-5	ASSYTGVAGYT
TRBJ1-2	TRBV7-9	ASSLRGMINYGYT
TRBJ2-2	TRBV4-2	ASSPTGSYPGELF
TRBJ1-1	TRBV29-1	SGRGTNTEAF
TRBJ1-5	TRBV27	ASRLGQGDQPQH
TRBJ2-1	TRBV9	ASSVVQGGNEQF
TRBJ2-5	TRBV5-1	ASTTTSGSLTQY
TRBJ2-2	TRBV11-3	ASSLGIEAGELF
TRBJ2-3	TRBV28	ASSAPRTSGRALLDTQY
TRBJ2-7	TRBV10-1	ASSGDLRTGGSYEQY
TRBJ1-6	TRBV7-6	ASREGSYNSPLH